This TCR beta chain emerged from a study of cytomegalovirus exposure and HLA in healthy donors. Study outcomes and limitations: The number of N-insertions in an Asian-associated ancestry cluster was reportedly below the approximately 700-donor mean in a later analysis.

PCR used 60 Vbeta primers and 13 Jbeta primers. Libraries were prepared by immunoSEQ multiplex PCR; TCRdb keeps only in-frame clonotypes and omits some of them. The sample has fewer than 250,000 clones; approximately 78% are singletons. Germline-derived CDR1 and CDR2 are SGHVS and FQNEAQ. The CDR3 has 16 amino acids. V gave up 4 bases and J gave up 1 base, with 14 bases separating them. This clone has only a few counts. What it recognizes is unknown. Sequencing was done on a sample of PBMCs. The chain carries TRBV7-8 and TRBJ1-5; D is unresolved. The sequence was collected from a male donor in good health and CMV-seronegative. The CDR3 coding sequence is TGTGCCAGCAGCTCAGAGGTCCGGGGAAGCAATCAGCCCCAGCATTTT. Encoded protein: CASSSEVRGSNQPQHF.